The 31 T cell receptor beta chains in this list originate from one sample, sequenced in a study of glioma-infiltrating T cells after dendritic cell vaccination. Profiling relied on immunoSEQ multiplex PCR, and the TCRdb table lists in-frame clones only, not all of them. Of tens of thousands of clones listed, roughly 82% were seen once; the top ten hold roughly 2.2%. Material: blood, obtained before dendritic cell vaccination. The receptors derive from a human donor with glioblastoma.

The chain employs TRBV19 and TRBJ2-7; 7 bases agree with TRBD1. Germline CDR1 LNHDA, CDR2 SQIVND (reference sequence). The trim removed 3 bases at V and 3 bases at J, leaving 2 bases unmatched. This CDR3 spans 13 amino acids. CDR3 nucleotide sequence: TGTGCCAGTAGTATGGGGACAGACTACGAGCAGTACGTC. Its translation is CASSMGTDYEQYV.

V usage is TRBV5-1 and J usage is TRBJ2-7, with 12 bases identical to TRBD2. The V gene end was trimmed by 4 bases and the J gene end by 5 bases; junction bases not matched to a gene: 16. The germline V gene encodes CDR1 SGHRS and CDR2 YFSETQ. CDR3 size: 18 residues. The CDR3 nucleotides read TGCGCCAGCAGCCCGGAGGTGTCTAGCGGGAGGGCCAACCACGAGCAGTACGTC. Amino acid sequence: CASSPEVSSGRANHEQYV.

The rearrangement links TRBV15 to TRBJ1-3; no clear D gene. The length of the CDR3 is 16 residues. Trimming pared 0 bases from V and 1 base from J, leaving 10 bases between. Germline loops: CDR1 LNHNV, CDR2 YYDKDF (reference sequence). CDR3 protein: CATSRDPGVSGNTIYF. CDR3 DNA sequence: TGTGCCACCAGCAGAGATCCCGGGGTTTCTGGAAACACCATATATTTT.

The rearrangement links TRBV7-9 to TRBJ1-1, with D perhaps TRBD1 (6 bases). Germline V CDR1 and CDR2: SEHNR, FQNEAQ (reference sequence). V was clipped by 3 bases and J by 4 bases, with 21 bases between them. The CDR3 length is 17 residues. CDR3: CASSLAGGGAHSTEAFF. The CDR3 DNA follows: TGTGCCAGCAGCTTGGCCGGAGGGGGGGCGCATAGCACTGAAGCTTTCTTT.

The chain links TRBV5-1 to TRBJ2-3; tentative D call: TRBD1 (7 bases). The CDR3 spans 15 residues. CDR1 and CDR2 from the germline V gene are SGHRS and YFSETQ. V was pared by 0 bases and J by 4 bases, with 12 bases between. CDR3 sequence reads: CASSLGQGGPDTQYF. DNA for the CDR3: TGCGCCAGCAGCTTGGGTCAGGGGGGCCCAGATACGCAGTATTTT.

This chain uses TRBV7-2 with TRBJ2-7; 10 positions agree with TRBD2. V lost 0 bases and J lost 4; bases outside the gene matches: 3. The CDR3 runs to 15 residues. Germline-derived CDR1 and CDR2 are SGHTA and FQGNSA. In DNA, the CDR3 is TGTGCCAGCAGCTTAGCAGCGGGGGGGCGGTACGAGCAGTACTTC. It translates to CASSLAAGGRYEQYF.

CDR3 amino acids: CASSFDINEQFF. CDR3 sequence (DNA): TGTGCCAGCAGCTTCGACATCAATGAGCAGTTCTTC. This rearrangement joins TRBV7-2 to TRBJ2-1; no definite D call. Trimming left V 3 bases short and J 6 bases short, with 6 bases between. Germline CDR1 reads SGHTA; CDR2 reads FQGNSA. The CDR3 is made up of 12 amino acids.

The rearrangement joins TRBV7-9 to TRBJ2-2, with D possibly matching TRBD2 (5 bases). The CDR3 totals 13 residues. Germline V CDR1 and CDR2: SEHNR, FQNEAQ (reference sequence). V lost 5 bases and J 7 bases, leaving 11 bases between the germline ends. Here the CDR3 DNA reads TGTGCCAGCAGCCGATTAAGCGGCGGGGAGCTGTTTTTT. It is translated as CASSRLSGGELFF.

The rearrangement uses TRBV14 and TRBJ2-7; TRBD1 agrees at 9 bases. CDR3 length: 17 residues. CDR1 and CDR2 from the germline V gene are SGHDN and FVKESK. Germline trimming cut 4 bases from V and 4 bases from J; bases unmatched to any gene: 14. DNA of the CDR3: TGTGCCAGCAGCCCTCTAGCGCCGGGACAGGGAATGTACGAGCAGTACTTC. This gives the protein CASSPLAPGQGMYEQYF.

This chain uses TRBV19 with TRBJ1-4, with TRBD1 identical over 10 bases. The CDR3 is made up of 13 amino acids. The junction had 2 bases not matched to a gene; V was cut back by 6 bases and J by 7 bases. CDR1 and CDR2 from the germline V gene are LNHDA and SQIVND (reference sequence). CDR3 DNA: TGTGCCAGTAGAGACAGGGGGCGTGAAAAACTGTTTTTT. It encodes CASRDRGREKLFF.

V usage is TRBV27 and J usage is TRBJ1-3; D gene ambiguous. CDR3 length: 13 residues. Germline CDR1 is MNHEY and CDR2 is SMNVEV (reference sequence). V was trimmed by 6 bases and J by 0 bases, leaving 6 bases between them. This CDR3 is CASRAYSGNTIYF. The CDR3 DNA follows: TGTGCCAGCAGAGCCTACTCTGGAAACACCATATATTTT.

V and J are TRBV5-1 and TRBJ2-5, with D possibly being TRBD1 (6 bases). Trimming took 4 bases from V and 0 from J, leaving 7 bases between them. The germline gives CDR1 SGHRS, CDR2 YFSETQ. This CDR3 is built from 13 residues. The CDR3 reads CASSQGYQETQYF. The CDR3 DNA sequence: TGCGCCAGCAGCCAGGGGTACCAAGAGACCCAGTACTTC.

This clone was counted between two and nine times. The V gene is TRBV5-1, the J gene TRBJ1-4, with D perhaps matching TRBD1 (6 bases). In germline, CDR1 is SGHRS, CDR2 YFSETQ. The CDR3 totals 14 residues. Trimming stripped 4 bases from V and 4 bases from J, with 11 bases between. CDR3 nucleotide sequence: TGCGCCAGCAGCACGTGGACAGATAATGAAAAACTGTTTTTT. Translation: CASSTWTDNEKLFF.

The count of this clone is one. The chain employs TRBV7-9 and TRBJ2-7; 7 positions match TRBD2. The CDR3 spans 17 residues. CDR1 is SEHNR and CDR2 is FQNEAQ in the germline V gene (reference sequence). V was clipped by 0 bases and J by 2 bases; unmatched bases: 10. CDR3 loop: CASSLAGGGVGPYEQYF. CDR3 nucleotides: TGTGCCAGCAGCTTAGCGGGTGGGGGGGTCGGTCCCTACGAGCAGTACTTC.

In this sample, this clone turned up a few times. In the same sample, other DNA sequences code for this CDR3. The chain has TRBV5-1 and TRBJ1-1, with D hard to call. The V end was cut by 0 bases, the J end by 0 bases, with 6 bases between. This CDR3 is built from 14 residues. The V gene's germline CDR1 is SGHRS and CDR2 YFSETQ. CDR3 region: CASSLDSMNTEAFF. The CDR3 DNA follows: TGCGCCAGCAGCTTGGACAGCATGAACACTGAAGCTTTCTTT.

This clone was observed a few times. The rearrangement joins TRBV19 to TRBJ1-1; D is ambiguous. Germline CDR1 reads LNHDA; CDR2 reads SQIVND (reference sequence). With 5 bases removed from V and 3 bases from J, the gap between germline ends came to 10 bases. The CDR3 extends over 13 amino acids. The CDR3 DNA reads TGTGCCAGTAGTGCCCAGGTGGACACTGAAGCTTTCTTT. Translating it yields CASSAQVDTEAFF.

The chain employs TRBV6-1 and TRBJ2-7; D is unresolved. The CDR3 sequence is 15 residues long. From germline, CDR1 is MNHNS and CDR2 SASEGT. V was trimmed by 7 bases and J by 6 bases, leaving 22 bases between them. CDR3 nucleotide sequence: TGTGCCAGCACCCTTCGGCCGATTCAGGTTGGCGAGCAGTACTTC. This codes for CASTLRPIQVGEQYF.

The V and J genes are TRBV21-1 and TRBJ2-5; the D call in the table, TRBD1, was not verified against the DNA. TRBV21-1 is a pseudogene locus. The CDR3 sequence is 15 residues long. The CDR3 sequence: CASSKTRGIQETQYF. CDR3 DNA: TGTGCCAGCAGCAAAACCAGGGGCATCCAAGAGACCCAGTACTTC.

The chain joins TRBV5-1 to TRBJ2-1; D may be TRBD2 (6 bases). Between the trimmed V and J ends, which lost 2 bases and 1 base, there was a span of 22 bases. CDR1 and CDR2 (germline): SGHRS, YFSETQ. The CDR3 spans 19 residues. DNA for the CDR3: TGCGCCAGCAGCTTCGCCGGGACTGGCAAAATAGGGTCCTACAATGAGCAGTTCTTC. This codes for CASSFAGTGKIGSYNEQFF.

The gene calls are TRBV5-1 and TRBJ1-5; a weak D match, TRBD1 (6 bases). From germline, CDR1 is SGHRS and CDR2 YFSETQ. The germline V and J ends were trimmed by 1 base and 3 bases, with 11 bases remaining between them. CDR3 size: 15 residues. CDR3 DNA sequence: TGCGCCAGCAGCTTGTGGGGGCAGAACAATCAGCCCCAGCATTTT. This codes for CASSLWGQNNQPQHF.

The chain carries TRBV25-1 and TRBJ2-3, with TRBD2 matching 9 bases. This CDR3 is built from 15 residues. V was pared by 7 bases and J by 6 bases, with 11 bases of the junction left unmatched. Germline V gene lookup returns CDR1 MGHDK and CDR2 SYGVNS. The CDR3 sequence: CASTGLGTSSDTQYF. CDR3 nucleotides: TGTGCCAGCACCGGACTTGGGACTAGCTCTGATACGCAGTATTTT.

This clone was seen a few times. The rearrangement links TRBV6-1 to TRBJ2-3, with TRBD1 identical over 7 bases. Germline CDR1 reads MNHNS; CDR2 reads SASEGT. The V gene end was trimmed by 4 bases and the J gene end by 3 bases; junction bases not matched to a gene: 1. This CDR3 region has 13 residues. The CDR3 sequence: CASSGDRTDTQYF. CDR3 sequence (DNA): TGTGCCAGCAGTGGGGACAGAACAGATACGCAGTATTTT.

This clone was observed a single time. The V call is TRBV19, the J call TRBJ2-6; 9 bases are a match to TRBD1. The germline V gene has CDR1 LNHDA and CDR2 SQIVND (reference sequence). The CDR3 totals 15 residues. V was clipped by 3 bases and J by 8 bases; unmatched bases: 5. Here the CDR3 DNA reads TGTGCCAGTAGTATTTGGGGACAGGGAACCAACGTCCTGACTTTC. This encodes CASSIWGQGTNVLTF.

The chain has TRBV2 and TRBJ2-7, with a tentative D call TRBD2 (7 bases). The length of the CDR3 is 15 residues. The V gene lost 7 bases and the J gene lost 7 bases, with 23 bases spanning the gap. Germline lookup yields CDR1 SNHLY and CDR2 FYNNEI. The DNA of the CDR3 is TGTGCCAGCACCCGAAAGGGGGGGATAGATTTTGAGCAGTACTTC. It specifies CASTRKGGIDFEQYF.

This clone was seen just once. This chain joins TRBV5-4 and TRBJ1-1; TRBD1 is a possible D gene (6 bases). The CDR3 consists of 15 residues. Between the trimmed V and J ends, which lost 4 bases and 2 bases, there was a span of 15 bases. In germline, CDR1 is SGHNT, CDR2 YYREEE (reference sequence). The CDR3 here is CASSPRSTGNTEAFF. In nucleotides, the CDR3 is TGTGCCAGCAGCCCCCGTTCGACAGGAAACACTGAAGCTTTCTTT. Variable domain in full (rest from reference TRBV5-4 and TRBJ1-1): ETGVTQSPTHLIKTRGQQVTLRCSSQSGHNTVSWYQQALGQGPQFIFQYYREEENGRGNFPPRFSGLQFPNYSSELNVNALELDDSALYLCASSPRSTGNTEAFFGQGTRLTVV.

Here the CDR3 reads CAVTQGPNQPQHF. CDR3 coding DNA: TGTGCCGTAACACAGGGGCCCAATCAGCCCCAGCATTTT. The chain carries TRBV19 and TRBJ1-5; 7 nucleotides agree with TRBD1. Trimming cost V 11 bases and J 3 bases; bases outside gene matches: 7. CDR1 LNHDA and CDR2 SQIVND come from the germline V gene (reference sequence). The CDR3 extends over 13 amino acids.

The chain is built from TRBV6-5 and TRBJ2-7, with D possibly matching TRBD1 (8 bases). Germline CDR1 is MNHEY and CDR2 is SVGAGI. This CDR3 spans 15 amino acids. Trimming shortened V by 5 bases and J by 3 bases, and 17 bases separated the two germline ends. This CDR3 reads CASSPGQGGIYEQYF. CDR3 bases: TGTGCCAGCAGTCCCGGACAGGGAGGGATCTACGAGCAGTACTTC.

CDR3 nucleotide sequence: TGCGCCAGCAGCTTTGGCCAGAGCACAGATACGCAGTATTTT. Its translation is CASSFGQSTDTQYF. The J gene is TRBJ2-3, the V gene TRBV5-1; D unresolved. This CDR3 is 14 amino acids long. Germline CDR1 SGHRS, CDR2 YFSETQ. Deletions cut 2 bases from V and 0 bases from J, with 7 bases between.

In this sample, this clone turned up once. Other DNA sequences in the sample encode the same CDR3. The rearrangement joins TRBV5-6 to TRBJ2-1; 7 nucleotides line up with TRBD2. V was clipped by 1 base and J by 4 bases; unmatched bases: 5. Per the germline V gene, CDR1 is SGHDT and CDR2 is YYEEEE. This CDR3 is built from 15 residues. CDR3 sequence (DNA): TGTGCCAGCAGCTTGACCAGCGGGGATTACAATGAGCAGTTCTTC. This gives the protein CASSLTSGDYNEQFF.

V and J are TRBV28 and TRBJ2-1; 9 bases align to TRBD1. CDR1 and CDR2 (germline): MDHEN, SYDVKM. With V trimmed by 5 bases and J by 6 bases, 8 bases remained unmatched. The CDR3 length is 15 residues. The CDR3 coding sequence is TGTGCCAGCAGTATGGACAGGGGAGGAGGCAATGAGCAGTTCTTC. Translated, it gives CASSMDRGGGNEQFF.

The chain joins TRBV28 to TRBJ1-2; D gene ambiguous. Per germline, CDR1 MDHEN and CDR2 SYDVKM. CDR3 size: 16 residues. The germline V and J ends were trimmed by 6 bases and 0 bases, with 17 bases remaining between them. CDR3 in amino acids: CASRGSTGWANYGYTF. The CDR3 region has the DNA TGTGCCAGCAGGGGATCTACGGGGTGGGCTAACTATGGCTACACCTTC.